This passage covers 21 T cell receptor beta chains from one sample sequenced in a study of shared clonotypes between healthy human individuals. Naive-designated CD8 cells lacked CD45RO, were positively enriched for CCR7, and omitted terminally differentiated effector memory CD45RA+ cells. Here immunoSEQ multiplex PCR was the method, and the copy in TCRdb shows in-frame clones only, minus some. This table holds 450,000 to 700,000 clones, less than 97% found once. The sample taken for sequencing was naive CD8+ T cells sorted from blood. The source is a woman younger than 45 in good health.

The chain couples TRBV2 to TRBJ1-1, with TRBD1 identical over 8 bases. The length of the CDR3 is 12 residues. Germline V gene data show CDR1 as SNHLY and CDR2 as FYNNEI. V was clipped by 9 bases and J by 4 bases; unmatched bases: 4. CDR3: CASPTGATEAFF. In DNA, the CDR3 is TGTGCCAGTCCGACAGGGGCCACTGAAGCTTTCTTT.

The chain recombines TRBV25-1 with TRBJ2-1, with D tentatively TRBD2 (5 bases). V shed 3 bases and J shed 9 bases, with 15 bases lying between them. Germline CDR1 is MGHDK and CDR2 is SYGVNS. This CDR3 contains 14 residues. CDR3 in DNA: TGTGCCAGCAGTGATGTCGGGGTTCTAGGTGAGCAGTTCTTC. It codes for CASSDVGVLGEQFF.

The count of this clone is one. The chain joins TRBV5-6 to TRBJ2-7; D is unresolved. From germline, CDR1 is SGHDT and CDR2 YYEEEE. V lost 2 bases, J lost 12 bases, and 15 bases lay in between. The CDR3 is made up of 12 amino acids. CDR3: CASSFGAHGRYF. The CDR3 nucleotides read TGTGCCAGCAGCTTCGGAGCCCACGGTCGGTACTTC.

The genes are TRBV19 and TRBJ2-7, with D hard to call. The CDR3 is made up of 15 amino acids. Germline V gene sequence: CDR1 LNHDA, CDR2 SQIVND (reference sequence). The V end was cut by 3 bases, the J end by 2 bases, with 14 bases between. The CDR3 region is CASSITVGEAYEQYF. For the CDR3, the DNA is TGTGCCAGTAGTATTACGGTCGGAGAAGCCTACGAGCAGTACTTC.

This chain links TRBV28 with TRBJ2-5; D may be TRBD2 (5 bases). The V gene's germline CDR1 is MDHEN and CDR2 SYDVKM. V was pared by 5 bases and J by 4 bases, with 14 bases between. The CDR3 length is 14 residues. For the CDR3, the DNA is TGTGCCAGCAGTATGAGGGCCCTGCGAGAGACCCAGTACTTC. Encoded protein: CASSMRALRETQYF.

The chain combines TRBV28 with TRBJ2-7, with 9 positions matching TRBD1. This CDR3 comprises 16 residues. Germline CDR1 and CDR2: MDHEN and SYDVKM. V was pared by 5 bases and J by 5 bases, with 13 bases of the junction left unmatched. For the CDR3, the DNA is TGTGCCAGCAGTCAATATGGGACAGGGAGGAGGAACGAGCAGTACTTC. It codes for CASSQYGTGRRNEQYF.

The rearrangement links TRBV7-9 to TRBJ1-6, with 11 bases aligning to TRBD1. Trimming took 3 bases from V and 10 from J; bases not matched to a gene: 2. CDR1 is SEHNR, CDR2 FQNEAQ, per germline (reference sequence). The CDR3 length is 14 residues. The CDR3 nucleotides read TGTGCCAGCAGCTTCGGACAGGGGGCATCACCCCTCCACTTT. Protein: CASSFGQGASPLHF. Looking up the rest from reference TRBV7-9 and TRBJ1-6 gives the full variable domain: DTGVSQNPRHKITKRGQNVTFRCDPISEHNRLYWYRQTLGQGPEFLTYFQNEAQLEKSRLLSDRFSAERPKGSFSTLEIQRTEQGDSAMYLCASSFGQGASPLHFGNGTRLTVT.

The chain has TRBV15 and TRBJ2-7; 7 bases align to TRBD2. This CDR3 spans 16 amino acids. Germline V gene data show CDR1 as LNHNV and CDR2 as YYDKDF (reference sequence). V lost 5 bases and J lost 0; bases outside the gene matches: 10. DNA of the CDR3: TGTGCCACCAGCGCCCCCTCCCTAGCGGCCTCCTACGAGCAGTACTTC. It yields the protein CATSAPSLAASYEQYF.

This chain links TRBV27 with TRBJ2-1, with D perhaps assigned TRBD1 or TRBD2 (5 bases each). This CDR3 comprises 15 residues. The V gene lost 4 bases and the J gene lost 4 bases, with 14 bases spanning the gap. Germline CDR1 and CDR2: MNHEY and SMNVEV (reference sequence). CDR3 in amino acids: CASSSGPQNYNEQFF. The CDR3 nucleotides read TGTGCCAGCAGTTCGGGACCACAGAATTACAATGAGCAGTTCTTC.

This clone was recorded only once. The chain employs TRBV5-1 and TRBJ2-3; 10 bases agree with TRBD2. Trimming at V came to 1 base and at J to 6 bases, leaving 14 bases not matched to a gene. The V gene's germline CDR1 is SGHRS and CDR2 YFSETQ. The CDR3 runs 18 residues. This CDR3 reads CASSLNPVLAGDLDTQYF. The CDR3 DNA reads TGCGCCAGCAGCTTGAACCCGGTGCTAGCGGGAGATCTTGATACGCAGTATTTT.

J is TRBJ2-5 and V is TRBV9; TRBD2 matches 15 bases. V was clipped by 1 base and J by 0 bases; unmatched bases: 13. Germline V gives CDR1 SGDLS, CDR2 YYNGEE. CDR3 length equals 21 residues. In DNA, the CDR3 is TGTGCCAGCAGCGTAACTGGAGGACTAGCGGGAGGGACGCGGAACCAAGAGACCCAGTACTTC. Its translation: CASSVTGGLAGGTRNQETQYF. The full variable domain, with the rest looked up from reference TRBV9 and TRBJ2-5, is DSGVTQTPKHLITATGQRVTLRCSPRSGDLSVYWYQQSLDQGLQFLIQYYNGEERAKGNILERFSAQQFPDLHSELNLSSLELGDSALYFCASSVTGGLAGGTRNQETQYFGPGTRLLVL.

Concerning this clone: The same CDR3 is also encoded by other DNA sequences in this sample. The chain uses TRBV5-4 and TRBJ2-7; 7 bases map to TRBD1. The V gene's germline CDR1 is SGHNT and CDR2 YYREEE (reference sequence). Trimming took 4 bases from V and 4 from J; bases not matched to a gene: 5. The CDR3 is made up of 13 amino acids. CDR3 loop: CASSPGGSYEQYF. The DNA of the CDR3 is TGTGCCAGCAGCCCAGGGGGTTCGTACGAGCAGTACTTC.

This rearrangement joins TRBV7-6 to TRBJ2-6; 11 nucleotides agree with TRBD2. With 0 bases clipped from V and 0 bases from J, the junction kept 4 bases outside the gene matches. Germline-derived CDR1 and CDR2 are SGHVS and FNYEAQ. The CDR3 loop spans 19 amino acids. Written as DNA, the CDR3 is TGTGCCAGCAGCTTAGCGACTAGCGGGATCCCCTCTGGGGCCAACGTCCTGACTTTC. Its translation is CASSLATSGIPSGANVLTF.

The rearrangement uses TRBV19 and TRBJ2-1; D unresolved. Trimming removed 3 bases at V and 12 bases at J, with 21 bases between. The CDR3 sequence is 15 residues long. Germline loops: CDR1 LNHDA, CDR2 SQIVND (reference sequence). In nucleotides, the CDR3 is TGTGCCAGTAGTATGCCGGGCGCCGTTACCCCATGGCAGTTCTTC. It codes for CASSMPGAVTPWQFF.

The CDR3 spells CASSFLRVEGEAFF. In DNA form, the CDR3 reads TGTGCCAGCAGTTTCCTCAGGGTTGAGGGTGAAGCTTTCTTT. The chain has TRBV28 and TRBJ1-1; the D gene is possibly TRBD1 (5 bases). Germline V gene lookup returns CDR1 MDHEN and CDR2 SYDVKM. Trimming took 3 bases from V and 7 from J, leaving 15 bases between them. The CDR3 consists of 14 residues.

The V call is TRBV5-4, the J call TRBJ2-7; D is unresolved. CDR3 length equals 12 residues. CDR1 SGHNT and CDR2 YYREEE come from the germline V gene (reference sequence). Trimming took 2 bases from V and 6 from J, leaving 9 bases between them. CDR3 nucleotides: TGTGCCAGCAGCTTCGATTATAGCGAGCAGTACTTC. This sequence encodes CASSFDYSEQYF.

This CDR3 is CASSLSYTEQYF. For the CDR3, the DNA is TGTGCCAGCAGCCTCTCCTACACCGAGCAGTACTTC. The rearrangement joins TRBV7-6 to TRBJ2-7; no firm D call. The CDR3 totals 12 residues. Germline V gives CDR1 SGHVS, CDR2 FNYEAQ. The V end lost 5 bases, the J end lost 6 bases, and 11 bases lay between the germline ends.

CDR3 loop: CATSRGVRGWAFF. The CDR3 DNA is TGTGCCACCAGCAGAGGAGTCAGGGGGTGGGCTTTCTTT. V gene TRBV15 combines with J gene TRBJ1-1; 7 positions agree with TRBD1. In germline, CDR1 is LNHNV, CDR2 YYDKDF (reference sequence). Trimming cost V 1 base and J 11 bases; bases outside gene matches: 7. CDR3 size: 13 residues.

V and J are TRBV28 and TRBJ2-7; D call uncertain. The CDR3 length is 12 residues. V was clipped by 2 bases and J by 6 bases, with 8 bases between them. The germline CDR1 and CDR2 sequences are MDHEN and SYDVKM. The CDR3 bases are TGTGCCAGCAGTTTAAGACTCCCCGAGCAGTACTTC. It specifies CASSLRLPEQYF.

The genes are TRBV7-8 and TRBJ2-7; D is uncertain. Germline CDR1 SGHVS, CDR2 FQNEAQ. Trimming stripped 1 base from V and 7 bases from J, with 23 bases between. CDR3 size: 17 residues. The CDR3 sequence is CASSLDMQQAALGEQYF. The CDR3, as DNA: TGTGCCAGCAGCTTAGATATGCAGCAGGCCGCCCTAGGTGAGCAGTACTTC. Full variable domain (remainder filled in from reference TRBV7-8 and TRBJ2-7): GAGVSQSPRYKVAKRGQDVALRCDPISGHVSLFWYQQALGQGPEFLTYFQNEAQLDKSGLPSDRFFAERPEGSVSTLKIQRTQQEDSAVYLCASSLDMQQAALGEQYFGPGTRLTVT.

CDR3 sequence (DNA): TGTGCCAGCAGCTTAGAACTAGACAACAATGAGCAGTTCTTC. Residues: CASSLELDNNEQFF. The chain employs TRBV7-7 and TRBJ2-1, with TRBD2 as a possible D gene (5 bases). The CDR3 is made up of 14 amino acids. Germline CDR1 SSHAT, CDR2 FNYEAQ (reference sequence). V gave up 1 base and J gave up 5 bases, with 9 bases separating them.